This TCR beta chain stems from a study of T-cell reconstitution after alpha-beta-depleted transplantation in children. Findings and caveats of the study: For some patients, TCRbeta diversity was high at day 60 because of recipient T cells and thymic progenitors that survived.

Trimming pared 7 bases from V and 0 bases from J, leaving 4 bases between. The CDR3 sequence is 11 residues long. CDR1 is DFQATT and CDR2 is SNEGSKA in the germline V gene (reference sequence). Worth noting for this clonotype: Its antigen is not identified.

TCRbeta library preparation incorporated unique molecular identifiers. Each CDR3 protein is one row after TCRdb ran MiXCR on the PCR reads. The table shows approximately 300,000 distinct CDR3 sequences, with about a tenth occurring only once. The source material was PBMCs, sampled before TCRalphabeta/CD19-depleted stem cell transplant. V usage is TRBV20-1 and J usage is TRBJ2-1, with D unclear. This clonotype was obtained from a boy younger than two with acute myeloid leukemia, due to receive a stem cell transplant. DNA for the CDR3: TGCAGTGACAGCTCCTACAATGAGCAGTTCTTC. Translated: CSDSSYNEQFF.